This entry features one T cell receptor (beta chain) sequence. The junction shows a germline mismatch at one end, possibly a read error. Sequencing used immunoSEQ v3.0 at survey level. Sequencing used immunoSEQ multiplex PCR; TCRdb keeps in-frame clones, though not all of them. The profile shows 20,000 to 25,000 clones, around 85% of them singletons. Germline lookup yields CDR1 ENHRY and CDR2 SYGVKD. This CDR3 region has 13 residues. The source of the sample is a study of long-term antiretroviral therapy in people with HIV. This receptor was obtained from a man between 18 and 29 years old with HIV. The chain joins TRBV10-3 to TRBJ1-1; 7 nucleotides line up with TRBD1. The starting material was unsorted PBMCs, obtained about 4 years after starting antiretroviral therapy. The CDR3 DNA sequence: TGTGCCAGCAGTGGCGGGACAGCTCATGAAGCTTTCTTT. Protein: CASSGGTAHEAFF.